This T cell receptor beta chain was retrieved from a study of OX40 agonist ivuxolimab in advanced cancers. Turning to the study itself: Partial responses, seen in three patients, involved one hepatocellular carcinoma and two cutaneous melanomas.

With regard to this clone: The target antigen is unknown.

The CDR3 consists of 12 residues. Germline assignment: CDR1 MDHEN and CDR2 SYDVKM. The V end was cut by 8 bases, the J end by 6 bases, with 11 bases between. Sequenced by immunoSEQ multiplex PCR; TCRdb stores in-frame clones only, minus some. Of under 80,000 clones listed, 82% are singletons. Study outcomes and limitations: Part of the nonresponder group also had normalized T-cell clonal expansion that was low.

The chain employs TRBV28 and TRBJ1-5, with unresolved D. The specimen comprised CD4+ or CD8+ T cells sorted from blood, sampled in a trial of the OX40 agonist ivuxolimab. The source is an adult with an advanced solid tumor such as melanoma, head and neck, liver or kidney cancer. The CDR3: CASCPWSQPQHF. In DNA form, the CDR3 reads TGTGCCAGCTGCCCGTGGAGTCAGCCCCAGCATTTT.